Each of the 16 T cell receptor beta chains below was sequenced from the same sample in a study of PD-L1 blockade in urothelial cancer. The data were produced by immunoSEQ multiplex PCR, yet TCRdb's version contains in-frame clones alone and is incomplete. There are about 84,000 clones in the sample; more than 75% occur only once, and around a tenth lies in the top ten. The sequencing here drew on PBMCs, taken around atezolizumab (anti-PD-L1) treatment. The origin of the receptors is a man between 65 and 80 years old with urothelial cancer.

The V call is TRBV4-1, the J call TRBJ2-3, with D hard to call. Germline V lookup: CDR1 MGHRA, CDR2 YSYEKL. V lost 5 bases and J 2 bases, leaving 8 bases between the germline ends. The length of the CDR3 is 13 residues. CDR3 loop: CASSEDDTDTQYF. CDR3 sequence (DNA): TGCGCCAGCAGCGAGGATGACACAGATACGCAGTATTTT.

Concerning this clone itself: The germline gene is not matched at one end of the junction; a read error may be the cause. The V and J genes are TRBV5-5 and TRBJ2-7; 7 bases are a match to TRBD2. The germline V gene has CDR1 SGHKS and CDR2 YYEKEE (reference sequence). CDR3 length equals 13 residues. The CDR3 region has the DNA TGCGCCAGCAACCTTACGGGGAGGGATGAGCAGTACTTC. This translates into CASNLTGRDEQYF.

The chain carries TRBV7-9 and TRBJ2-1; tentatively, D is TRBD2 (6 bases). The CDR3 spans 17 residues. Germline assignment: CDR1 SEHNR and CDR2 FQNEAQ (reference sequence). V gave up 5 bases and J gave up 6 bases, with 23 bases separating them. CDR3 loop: CASSTPWGDPIFNEQFF. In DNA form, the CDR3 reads TGTGCCAGCAGCACCCCCTGGGGGGATCCCATCTTCAATGAGCAGTTCTTC. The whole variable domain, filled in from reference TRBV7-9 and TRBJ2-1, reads DTGVSQNPRHKITKRGQNVTFRCDPISEHNRLYWYRQTLGQGPEFLTYFQNEAQLEKSRLLSDRFSAERPKGSFSTLEIQRTEQGDSAMYLCASSTPWGDPIFNEQFFGPGTRLTVL.

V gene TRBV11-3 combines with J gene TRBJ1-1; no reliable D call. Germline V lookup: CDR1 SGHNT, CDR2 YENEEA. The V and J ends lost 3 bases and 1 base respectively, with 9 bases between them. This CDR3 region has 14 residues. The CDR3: CASSFGVGNTEAFF. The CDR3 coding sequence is TGTGCCAGCAGCTTCGGGGTAGGGAACACTGAAGCTTTCTTT.

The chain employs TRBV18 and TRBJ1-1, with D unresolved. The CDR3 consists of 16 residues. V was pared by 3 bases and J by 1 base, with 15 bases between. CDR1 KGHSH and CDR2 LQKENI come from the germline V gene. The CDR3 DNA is TGTGCCAGCTCACCGAATTCAGGCACACCGAACACTGAAGCTTTCTTT. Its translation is CASSPNSGTPNTEAFF.

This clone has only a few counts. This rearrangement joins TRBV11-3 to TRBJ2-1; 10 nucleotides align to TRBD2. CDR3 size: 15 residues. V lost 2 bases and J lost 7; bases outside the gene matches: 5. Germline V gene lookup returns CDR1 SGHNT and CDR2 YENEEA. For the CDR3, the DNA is TGTGCCAGCAGCTTACTCAGCGGGGGGGCGAATGAGCAGTTCTTC. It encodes CASSLLSGGANEQFF. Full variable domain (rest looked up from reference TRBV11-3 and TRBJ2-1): EAGVVQSPRYKIIEKKQPVAFWCNPISGHNTLYWYLQNLGQGPELLIRYENEEAVDDSQLPKDRFSAERLKGVDSTLKIQPAELGDSAVYLCASSLLSGGANEQFFGPGTRLTVL.

DNA of the CDR3: TGTGCCAGCAGTGAAGCAGGAGATCTAGTGTACAATGAGCAGTTCTTC. This codes for CASSEAGDLVYNEQFF. This chain links TRBV6-1 with TRBJ2-1; D unresolved. The CDR3 consists of 16 residues. Germline CDR1 and CDR2: MNHNS and SASEGT. Deletions cut 0 bases from V and 4 bases from J, with 13 bases between.

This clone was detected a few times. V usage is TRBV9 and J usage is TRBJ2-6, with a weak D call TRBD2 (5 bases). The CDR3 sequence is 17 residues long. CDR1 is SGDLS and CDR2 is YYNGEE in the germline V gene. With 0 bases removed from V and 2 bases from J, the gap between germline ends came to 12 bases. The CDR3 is CASSVGELTAGANVLTF. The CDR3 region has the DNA TGTGCCAGCAGCGTAGGGGAGTTAACGGCTGGGGCCAACGTCCTGACTTTC. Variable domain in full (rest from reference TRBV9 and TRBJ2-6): DSGVTQTPKHLITATGQRVTLRCSPRSGDLSVYWYQQSLDQGLQFLIQYYNGEERAKGNILERFSAQQFPDLHSELNLSSLELGDSALYFCASSVGELTAGANVLTFGAGSRLTVL.

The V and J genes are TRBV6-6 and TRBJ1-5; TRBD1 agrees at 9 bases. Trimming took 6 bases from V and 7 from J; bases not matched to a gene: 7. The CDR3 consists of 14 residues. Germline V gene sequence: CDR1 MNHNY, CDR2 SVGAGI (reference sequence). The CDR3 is CASRSQQGAQPQHF. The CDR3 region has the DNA TGTGCCAGCAGGTCCCAACAGGGGGCACAGCCCCAGCATTTT.

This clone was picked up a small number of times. DNA of the CDR3: TGTGCCAGCAGCTTTAGACTTGGAGCCAAAAACATTCAGTACTTC. As protein: CASSFRLGAKNIQYF. The V and J genes are TRBV5-5 and TRBJ2-4; D gene unclear. The CDR3 extends over 15 amino acids. Germline loops: CDR1 SGHKS, CDR2 YYEKEE (reference sequence). The V and J ends lost 2 bases and 0 bases respectively, with 9 bases between them.

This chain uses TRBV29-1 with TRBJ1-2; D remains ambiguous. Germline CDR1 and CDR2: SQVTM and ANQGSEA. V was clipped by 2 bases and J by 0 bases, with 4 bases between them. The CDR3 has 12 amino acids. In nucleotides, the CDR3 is TGCAGCGTTGAAAGCTCTAACTATGGCTACACCTTC. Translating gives CSVESSNYGYTF.

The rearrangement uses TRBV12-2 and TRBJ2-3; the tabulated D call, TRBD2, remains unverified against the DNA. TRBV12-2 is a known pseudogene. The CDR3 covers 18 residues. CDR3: CASRYNYLTSGRTDTQYF. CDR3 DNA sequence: TGTGCAAGTCGCTACAACTATTTGACTAGCGGAAGGACAGATACGCAGTATTTT.

CDR3 amino acids: CASTVGGEGTWGLFF. The DNA of the CDR3 is TGTGCCAGCACCGTTGGGGGGGAGGGCACCTGGGGGCTGTTTTTT. This chain connects TRBV27 to TRBJ2-2, with 7 nucleotides matching TRBD2. The CDR3 is 15 amino acids. The germline CDR1 and CDR2 sequences are MNHEY and SMNVEV (reference sequence). After removal of 7 bases from V and 13 bases from J, the junction contained 18 bases not matched to a gene.

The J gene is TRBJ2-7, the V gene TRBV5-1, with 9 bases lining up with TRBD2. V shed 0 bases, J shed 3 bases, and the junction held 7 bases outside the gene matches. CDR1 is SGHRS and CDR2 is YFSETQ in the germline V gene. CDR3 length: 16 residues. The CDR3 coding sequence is TGCGCCAGCAGCTTGGAATCTAGCGGGGACTACTACGAGCAGTACTTC. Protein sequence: CASSLESSGDYYEQYF.

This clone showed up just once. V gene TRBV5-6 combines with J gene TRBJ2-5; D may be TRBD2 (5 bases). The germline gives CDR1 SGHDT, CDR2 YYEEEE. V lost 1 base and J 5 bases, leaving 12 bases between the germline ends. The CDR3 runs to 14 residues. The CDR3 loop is CASSLTGIRETQYF. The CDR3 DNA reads TGTGCCAGCAGCTTGACCGGGATAAGGGAGACCCAGTACTTC. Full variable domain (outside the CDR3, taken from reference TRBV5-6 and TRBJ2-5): DAGVTQSPTHLIKTRGQQVTLRCSPKSGHDTVSWYQQALGQGPQFIFQYYEEEERQRGNFPDRFSGHQFPNYSSELNVNALLLGDSALYLCASSLTGIRETQYFGPGTRLLVL.

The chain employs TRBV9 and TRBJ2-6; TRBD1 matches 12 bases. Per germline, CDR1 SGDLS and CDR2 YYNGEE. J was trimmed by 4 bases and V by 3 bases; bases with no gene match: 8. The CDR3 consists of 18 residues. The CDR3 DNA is TGTGCCAGCAGCGCACCGGGACAGGGGGCGTGGGGGGCCAACGTCCTGACTTTC. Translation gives CASSAPGQGAWGANVLTF.